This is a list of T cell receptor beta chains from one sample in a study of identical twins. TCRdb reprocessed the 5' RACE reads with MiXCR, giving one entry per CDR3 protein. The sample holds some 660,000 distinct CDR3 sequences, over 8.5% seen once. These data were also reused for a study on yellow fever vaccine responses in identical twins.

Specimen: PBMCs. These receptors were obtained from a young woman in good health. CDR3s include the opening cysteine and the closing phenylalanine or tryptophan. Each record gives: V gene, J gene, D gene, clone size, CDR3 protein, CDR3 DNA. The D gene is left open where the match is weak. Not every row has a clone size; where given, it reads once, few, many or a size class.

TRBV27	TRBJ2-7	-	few	CASGRTYEQYF	TGTGCCAGCGGGCGGACCTACGAGCAGTACTTC
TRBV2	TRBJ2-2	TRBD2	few	CASSEGTRSTGELFF	TGTGCCAGCAGTGAAGGGACTAGAAGCACCGGGGAGCTGTTTTTT
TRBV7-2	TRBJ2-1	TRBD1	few	CASSLVGTANNEQFF	TGTGCCAGCAGCTTAGTTGGGACAGCCAACAATGAGCAGTTCTTC
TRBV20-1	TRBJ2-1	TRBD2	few	CSAPAAGVSYNEQFF	TGCAGTGCTCCGGCCGCGGGGGTCAGCTACAATGAGCAGTTCTTC
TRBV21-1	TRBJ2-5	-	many	CASSNGNDREVIDSQETQYF	TGTGCCAGCAGCAACGGGAACGACAGGGAGGTAATAGATAGTCAAGAGACCCAGTACTTC
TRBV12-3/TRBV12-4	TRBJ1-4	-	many	CASTPGRGRTNEKLFF	TGTGCCAGCACCCCCGGTCGGGGGCGAACTAATGAAAAACTGTTTTTT
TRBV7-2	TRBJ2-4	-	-	CASSKSSGTGAKNIQYF	TGTGCCAGCAGCAAAAGTAGCGGAACCGGGGCCAAAAACATTCAGTACTTC
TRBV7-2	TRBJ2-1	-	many	CASSLDYYYNEQFF	TGTGCCAGCAGCTTGGACTACTACTACAATGAGCAGTTCTTC
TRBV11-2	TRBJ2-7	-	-	CASSYPGRGGYEQYF	TGTGCCAGCAGCTACCCGGGGAGGGGGGGGTACGAGCAGTACTTC
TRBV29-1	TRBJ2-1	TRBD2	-	CSVEFWVGGGNNEQFF	TGCAGCGTTGAGTTTTGGGTGGGCGGGGGAAACAATGAGCAGTTCTTC
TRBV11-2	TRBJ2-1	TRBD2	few	CASSLAGLDSANEQFF	TGTGCCAGCAGCTTAGCGGGACTAGACTCTGCAAATGAGCAGTTCTTC
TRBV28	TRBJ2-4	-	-	CASSQTGPLAKNIQYF	TGTGCCAGCAGTCAGACAGGACCACTAGCCAAAAACATTCAGTACTTC
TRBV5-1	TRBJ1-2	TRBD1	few	CASSLETGGVGYGYTF	TGCGCCAGCAGCTTGGAGACAGGGGGCGTTGGATATGGCTACACCTTC
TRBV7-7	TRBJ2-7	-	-	CASSPGGTVVPYEQYF	TGTGCTAGCAGCCCCGGGGGTACGGTGGTACCCTACGAGCAGTACTTC
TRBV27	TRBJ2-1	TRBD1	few	CASKQGVSDEQFF	TGTGCCAGCAAACAGGGGGTTAGCGATGAGCAGTTCTTC
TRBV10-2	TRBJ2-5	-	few	CASGWEETQYF	TGCGCCAGCGGGTGGGAGGAGACCCAGTACTTC
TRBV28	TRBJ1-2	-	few	CASSFIDGNYGYTF	TGTGCCAGCAGTTTTATCGACGGAAACTATGGCTACACCTTC
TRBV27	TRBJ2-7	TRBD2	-	CASSLTSSGRYEQYF	TGTGCCAGCAGTTTAACTTCTAGCGGGAGATACGAGCAGTACTTC
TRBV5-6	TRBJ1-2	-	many	CASSVVTATYGYTF	TGTGCCAGCAGCGTGGTGACAGCTACCTATGGCTACACCTTC
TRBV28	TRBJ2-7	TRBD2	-	CASSFHIRTSGSYEQYF	TGTGCCAGCAGTTTTCATATTAGGACTAGCGGGAGCTACGAGCAGTACTTC
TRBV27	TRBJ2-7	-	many	CASSLSSRGEQYF	TGTGCCAGCAGTTTATCGTCCCGGGGGGAGCAGTACTTC
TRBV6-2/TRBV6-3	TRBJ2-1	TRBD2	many	CASSYELAVSSEQFF	TGTGCCAGCAGTTACGAACTAGCGGTCTCCTCTGAGCAGTTCTTC
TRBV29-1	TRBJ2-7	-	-	CSVVLPSGYEQYF	TGCAGCGTTGTACTCCCCTCGGGCTACGAGCAGTACTTC
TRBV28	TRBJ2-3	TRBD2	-	CASSRTSGRAEGTDTQYF	TGTGCCAGCAGTCGGACTAGCGGGAGGGCCGAGGGAACAGATACGCAGTATTTT
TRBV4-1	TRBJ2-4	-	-	CASSPEGGRNIQYF	TGCGCCAGCAGCCCCGAGGGTGGGAGAAACATTCAGTACTTC
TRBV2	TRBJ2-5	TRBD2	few	CASTPRTSGRFGQETQYF	TGTGCCAGCACACCTAGGACTAGCGGGAGATTCGGACAAGAGACCCAGTACTTC
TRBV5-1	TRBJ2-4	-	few	CASSRGTGEANIQYF	TGCGCCAGCAGTCGTGGAACAGGGGAGGCAAACATTCAGTACTTC
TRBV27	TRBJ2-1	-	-	CASSLWLAYNEQFF	TGTGCCAGCAGTTTATGGCTAGCGTACAATGAGCAGTTCTTC
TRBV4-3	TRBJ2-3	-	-	CASSQEPPFGSSTDTQYF	TGCGCCAGCAGCCAAGAGCCCCCTTTCGGATCCTCCACAGATACGCAGTATTTT